Presented here are 26 T cell receptor beta chains from one specimen sequenced in a study of T cell changes during pregnancy in multiple sclerosis. The data were produced by immunoSEQ multiplex PCR, yet TCRdb's version contains in-frame clones alone and is incomplete. Found here are tens of thousands of clones, approximately 92% of them singletons; the top ten hold approximately 0.99%. The material was peripheral blood, obtained in the first trimester of pregnancy. These receptors came from a female donor with multiple sclerosis, enrolled in a pregnancy study.

This chain links TRBV9 with TRBJ2-1, with 8 bases aligning to TRBD1. Per the germline V gene, CDR1 is SGDLS and CDR2 is YYNGEE. V lost 3 bases, J lost 9 bases, and 5 bases stayed unmatched. There are 13 residues in the CDR3. The CDR3 bases are TGTGCCAGCAGCGAACAGGGGGGAGGTGAGCAGTTCTTC. The encoded protein is CASSEQGGGEQFF. The full variable domain, in which reference TRBV9 and TRBJ2-1 provide the parts outside the CDR3, is DSGVTQTPKHLITATGQRVTLRCSPRSGDLSVYWYQQSLDQGLQFLIQYYNGEERAKGNILERFSAQQFPDLHSELNLSSLELGDSALYFCASSEQGGGEQFFGPGTRLTVL.

This chain connects TRBV11-2 to TRBJ1-5; D possibly corresponds to TRBD1 (5 bases). Trimming stripped 5 bases from V and 5 bases from J, with 16 bases between. The CDR3 sequence is 15 residues long. In germline, CDR1 is SGHAT, CDR2 FQNNGV. CDR3 coding DNA: TGTGCCAGCAGCCCGCACAGTGGGGCCCATCAGCCCCAGCATTTT. Translation gives CASSPHSGAHQPQHF. The entire variable domain, with the rest obtained from reference TRBV11-2 and TRBJ1-5, is as follows: EAGVAQSPRYKIIEKRQSVAFWCNPISGHATLYWYQQILGQGPKLLIQFQNNGVVDDSQLPKDRFSAERLKGVDSTLKIQPAKLEDSAVYLCASSPHSGAHQPQHFGDGTRLSIL.

This clone was seen a few times. The chain couples TRBV6-5 to TRBJ2-1; D may be TRBD2 (6 bases). Germline-derived CDR1 and CDR2 are MNHEY and SVGAGI. This CDR3 has 13 residues. Trimming cost V 4 bases and J 7 bases, with 11 bases left between them. This CDR3 is CASSFGGANEQFF. The DNA for the CDR3 is TGTGCCAGCAGTTTTGGAGGGGCGAATGAGCAGTTCTTC.

The CDR3 bases are TGTGCCAGCAGCCATGGCGGGGGACAGGGGAATAAGCAGTACTTC. It specifies CASSHGGGQGNKQYF. The chain is built from TRBV5-4 and TRBJ2-7; 10 bases are a match to TRBD1. From germline, CDR1 is SGHNT and CDR2 YYREEE (reference sequence). The CDR3 has 15 residues. The V gene end was trimmed by 4 bases and the J gene end by 8 bases; junction bases not matched to a gene: 12.

The chain employs TRBV19 and TRBJ1-5; TRBD1 matches 9 bases. The CDR3 is 17 residues long. Trimming cost V 4 bases and J 0 bases; bases outside gene matches: 7. Germline V CDR1 and CDR2: LNHDA, SQIVND (reference sequence). CDR3 sequence (DNA): TGTGCCAGTAGTACAGGACAGGGGACTCGTAGCAATCAGCCCCAGCATTTT. It translates to CASSTGQGTRSNQPQHF. Full variable domain (rest looked up from reference TRBV19 and TRBJ1-5): DGGITQSPKYLFRKEGQNVTLSCEQNLNHDAMYWYRQDPGQGLRLIYYSQIVNDFQKGDIAEGYSVSREKKESFPLTVTSAQKNPTAFYLCASSTGQGTRSNQPQHFGDGTRLSIL.

The chain employs TRBV20-1 and TRBJ1-4, with D uncertain. V was trimmed by 3 bases and J by 7 bases, leaving 6 bases between them. CDR1 DFQATT and CDR2 SNEGSKA come from the germline V gene (reference sequence). The CDR3 is made up of 11 amino acids. The CDR3 nucleotides read TGCAGTGCTAGTCGAGGTGAAAAACTGTTTTTT. It translates to CSASRGEKLFF.

This clone has only one observation. The V and J genes are TRBV28 and TRBJ2-3; 7 nucleotides agree with TRBD1. The CDR3 has 17 residues. Germline trimming cut 6 bases from V and 4 bases from J; bases unmatched to any gene: 16. Germline values: CDR1 MDHEN, CDR2 SYDVKM. The CDR3, as DNA: TGTGCCAGCAGCAATGGGAAGACAGGGATATACGCAGATACGCAGTATTTT. Amino acid sequence: CASSNGKTGIYADTQYF.

The V call is TRBV11-2, the J call TRBJ2-3; 12 bases line up with TRBD2. This CDR3 contains 17 residues. Germline V gene sequence: CDR1 SGHAT, CDR2 FQNNGV. V lost 0 bases and J lost 3; bases outside the gene matches: 4. CDR3 nucleotides: TGTGCCAGCAGCTTAGAACTAGCGGGAGGAGAAACAGATACGCAGTATTTT. Residues: CASSLELAGGETDTQYF. The complete variable domain, with remaining parts taken from reference TRBV11-2 and TRBJ2-3, reads EAGVAQSPRYKIIEKRQSVAFWCNPISGHATLYWYQQILGQGPKLLIQFQNNGVVDDSQLPKDRFSAERLKGVDSTLKIQPAKLEDSAVYLCASSLELAGGETDTQYFGPGTRLTVL.

This clone was observed a few times. The chain joins TRBV6-5 to TRBJ1-5; weak D call: TRBD1 (5 bases). The CDR3 is 13 amino acids. Germline assignment: CDR1 MNHEY and CDR2 SVGAGI. The V gene lost 6 bases and the J gene lost 7 bases, with 13 bases spanning the gap. The CDR3, as DNA: TGTGCCAGCAGCCTCAGGGAGGACCAGCCCCAGCATTTT. Its protein product is CASSLREDQPQHF.

This clone appeared a single time. V and J are TRBV5-1 and TRBJ2-5; TRBD2 matches at 9 bases. CDR3 length equals 16 residues. Per the germline V gene, CDR1 is SGHRS and CDR2 is YFSETQ. V shed 6 bases and J 5 bases; nucleotides not matched to a gene: 14. DNA of the CDR3: TGCGCCAGCACCCCCCTCCGGGCGGGGGGGCTGGAGACCCAGTACTTC. Encoded protein: CASTPLRAGGLETQYF.

A few counts support this clone. This chain joins TRBV7-6 and TRBJ1-1, with unresolved D. The length of the CDR3 is 13 residues. The germline CDR1 and CDR2 sequences are SGHVS and FNYEAQ. V lost 3 bases and J 3 bases, leaving 8 bases between the germline ends. The CDR3 DNA sequence: TGTGCCAGCAGCTTGTCCCAGGACACTGAAGCTTTCTTT. Amino acid sequence: CASSLSQDTEAFF.

This chain connects TRBV6-6 to TRBJ2-2, with 9 bases lining up with TRBD1. CDR3 length: 15 amino acids. Trimming at V came to 2 bases and at J to 3 bases, leaving 1 base not matched to a gene. The germline CDR1 and CDR2 sequences are MNHNY and SVGAGI (reference sequence). The CDR3 nucleotides read TGTGCCAGCAGTTACGACAGGGGGTACACCGGGGAGCTGTTTTTT. Protein product: CASSYDRGYTGELFF.

On this clone: One junction end disagrees with the germline gene, perhaps due to a read error. The CDR3 loop reads CASSPEKTNYGYTF. The CDR3 DNA sequence: TGTGCCAGCTCACCAGAAAAGACTAACTATGGCTACACTTTC. The chain combines TRBV18 with TRBJ1-2, with D hard to call. In germline, CDR1 is KGHSH, CDR2 LQKENI. The CDR3 consists of 14 residues.

The V call is TRBV19, the J call TRBJ2-6; D is unclear. From germline, CDR1 is LNHDA and CDR2 SQIVND (reference sequence). The CDR3 is made up of 14 amino acids. V lost 5 bases, J lost 0 bases, and 5 bases lay in between. The CDR3 DNA is TGTGCCAGTAGTCTGGCCTCTGGGGCCAACGTCCTGACTTTC. This gives the protein CASSLASGANVLTF.

The chain carries TRBV7-7 and TRBJ2-5, with 11 nucleotides matching TRBD2. Germline trimming cut 5 bases from V and 8 bases from J; bases unmatched to any gene: 7. CDR3 length: 14 amino acids. CDR1 and CDR2 from the germline V gene are SSHAT and FNYEAQ (reference sequence). In DNA form, the CDR3 reads TGTGCCAGCAGCCTTAGCGGGGGGGCCGATACCCAGTACTTC. Encoded protein: CASSLSGGADTQYF.

CDR3 in amino acids: CASSWGQPNGLGTQYF. CDR3 coding DNA: TGCGCCAGCAGCTGGGGACAACCAAACGGACTGGGTACGCAGTATTTT. The chain is built from TRBV5-1 and TRBJ2-3; the D gene is possibly TRBD1 (6 bases). Germline lookup yields CDR1 SGHRS and CDR2 YFSETQ. The V gene lost 3 bases and the J gene lost 8 bases, with 22 bases spanning the gap. This CDR3 is built from 16 residues.

V usage is TRBV5-1 and J usage is TRBJ2-3; possibly TRBD2 for D (6 bases). CDR1 is SGHRS and CDR2 is YFSETQ in the germline V gene. The CDR3 contains 17 residues. Deletions cut 2 bases from V and 1 base from J, with 17 bases between. The CDR3 region is CASSFRAPPGGTDTQYF. In DNA form, the CDR3 reads TGCGCCAGCAGCTTTCGGGCTCCACCGGGAGGCACAGATACGCAGTATTTT.

The chain is built from TRBV4-2 and TRBJ2-1; possibly TRBD2 for D (5 bases). The length of the CDR3 is 13 residues. V gave up 3 bases and J gave up 15 bases, with 18 bases separating them. Per germline, CDR1 LGHNA and CDR2 YNFKEQ. Here the CDR3 reads CASSHVAGLEGFF. The CDR3 nucleotides read TGTGCCAGCAGCCATGTAGCCGGGCTAGAGGGGTTCTTC.

The gene calls are TRBV6-6 and TRBJ1-3; TRBD1 aligns across 8 bases. This CDR3 region has 16 residues. Losses at the gene ends were 2 bases for V and 1 base for J; bases not matched to a gene: 4. Germline CDR1 and CDR2: MNHNY and SVGAGI (reference sequence). DNA of the CDR3: TGTGCCAGCAGTTACCCGAACAGGGGGTCTGGAAACACCATATATTTT. Encoded protein: CASSYPNRGSGNTIYF.

The rearrangement uses TRBV6-1 and TRBJ1-1; possible D gene TRBD1, 5 bases. CDR1 and CDR2 (germline): MNHNS, SASEGT. Deletions cut 5 bases from V and 3 bases from J, with 10 bases between. The CDR3 loop spans 13 amino acids. CDR3 nucleotides: TGTGCCAGCAGTCCCCGGACACACACTGAAGCTTTCTTT. Its protein is CASSPRTHTEAFF.

The table lists this clone with a count of one. V gene TRBV7-2 combines with J gene TRBJ2-7; tentative D call: TRBD2 (5 bases). Trimming shortened V by 2 bases and J by 6 bases, and 17 bases separated the two germline ends. There are 15 residues in the CDR3. Germline-derived CDR1 and CDR2 are SGHTA and FQGNSA. The CDR3 DNA reads TGTGCCAGCAGCTTACGGGGTGAGCTGGGCGCCGAGCAGTACTTC. The encoded protein is CASSLRGELGAEQYF.

The chain joins TRBV5-1 to TRBJ1-1; D is undetermined. The CDR3 runs to 15 residues. CDR1 is SGHRS and CDR2 is YFSETQ in the germline V gene. Trimming removed 0 bases from V and 4 bases from J, with 13 bases in between. The CDR3 sequence is CASSLDEGLSTEAFF. The CDR3 DNA follows: TGCGCCAGCAGCTTGGACGAGGGATTAAGCACTGAAGCTTTCTTT.

This clone came up once. A read error is likely here: a far larger clone is one base away. V is TRBV7-3 and J is TRBJ1-1, with 8 bases lining up with TRBD1. The V segment lost 2 bases and the J segment 1 base; nucleotides outside the gene matches: 0. Germline V gene sequence: CDR1 SGHTA, CDR2 FQGTGA. The CDR3 contains 14 residues. In nucleotides, the CDR3 is TGTGCCAGCAGCTTACAGGGGGCGAACACTGAAGCTTTCTTT. Its translation is CASSLQGANTEAFF. Filled out from reference TRBV7-3 and TRBJ1-1, the complete variable domain reads GAGVSQTPSNKVTEKGKYVELRCDPISGHTALYWYRQSLGQGPEFLIYFQGTGAADDSGLPNDRFFAVRPEGSVSTLKIQRTERGDSAVYLCASSLQGANTEAFFGQGTRLTVV.

This clone was recorded only once. The chain joins TRBV5-5 to TRBJ2-7, with D maybe TRBD1 (5 bases). The V end was cut by 1 base, the J end by 1 base, with 12 bases between. Germline assignment: CDR1 SGHKS and CDR2 YYEKEE (reference sequence). There are 15 residues in the CDR3. CDR3 loop: CASSLNRINSYEQYF. CDR3 DNA sequence: TGTGCCAGCAGCTTGAACAGGATAAATTCCTACGAGCAGTACTTC.

V is TRBV2 and J is TRBJ2-7; 10 bases match TRBD2. The CDR3 contains 13 residues. Trimming cost V 10 bases and J 5 bases; bases outside gene matches: 8. CDR1 is SNHLY and CDR2 is FYNNEI in the germline V gene. Here the CDR3 DNA reads TGTGCCACCTTTTCTAGCGGGAGTCACGAGCAGTACTTC. It yields the protein CATFSSGSHEQYF.

The chain recombines TRBV6-4 with TRBJ2-7; 8 positions match TRBD2. CDR1 is MRHNA and CDR2 is SNTAGT in the germline V gene. V gave up 0 bases and J gave up 9 bases; unmatched junction bases: 4. The CDR3 extends over 13 amino acids. This CDR3 reads CASSDSSGAPQYF. CDR3 DNA sequence: TGTGCCAGCAGTGACTCTAGCGGGGCGCCGCAGTACTTC.